The 2 T cell receptor beta chains below were found in one sample sequenced in a study of PD-1 blockade in classical Hodgkin lymphoma. The method was immunoSEQ multiplex PCR; TCRdb's version includes in-frame clones alone and lacks a portion of them. The sample yields some 34,000 clones, more than 85% seen once. Noted time point: newly diagnosed, previously untreated cHL patient sample. Magnetic negative selection was used to purify CD4+ T cells from thawed PBMCs. The sequenced sample consisted of CD4+ T cells from blood. The receptors stem from a human donor with classical Hodgkin lymphoma.

This sequence joins TRBV5-1 and TRBJ2-5; TRBD2 agrees at 14 bases. V shed 4 bases and J 4 bases; nucleotides not matched to a gene: 9. The CDR3 is made up of 17 amino acids. Looked up from germline, CDR1 is SGHRS and CDR2 is YFSETQ. The CDR3 region is CASSEQPTSGRGETQYF. CDR3 DNA sequence: TGCGCCAGCAGCGAGCAACCGACTAGCGGGAGGGGAGAGACCCAGTACTTC.

This clone has a single count. This rearrangement joins TRBV20-1 to TRBJ2-5; a weak D match, TRBD2 (6 bases). V lost 6 bases and J 3 bases, leaving 8 bases between the germline ends. The CDR3 is 11 amino acids. Germline lookup yields CDR1 DFQATT and CDR2 SNEGSKA (reference sequence). In DNA form, the CDR3 reads TGCAGTGCCTTAGCGGAAGAGACCCAGTACTTC. This codes for CSALAEETQYF.